These T cell receptor beta chains were read from a single sample in a study of regulatory T cells in long-lasting Graves disease. TCRdb re-derived calls from the multiplex PCR reads in MiXCR, one entry per CDR3 protein. Of over 350,000 distinct CDR3 sequences listed, 15% are singletons. Separately, the same data were catalogued under a study of T cells in Graves' hyperthyroidism and ophthalmopathy.

Sequenced material: peripheral blood mononuclear cells (PBMCs), taken at new diagnosis, from a patient treated with antithyroid drugs. The source is a woman between 35 and 50 years old with Graves disease. CDR3s include the opening cysteine and the closing phenylalanine or tryptophan. D genes are given only for firm matches. Not all rows give a size; the values are once, few, many and, for expanded clones, a class.

clone_size: NA
v_call: TRBV3-1
d_call: NA
j_call: TRBJ2-7
cdr3_nt: TGTGCCAGCAGCCAAGATCTGGTCCCAGACAGAGGTGACGAGCAGTACTTC
cdr3_aa: CASSQDLVPDRGDEQYF

clone_size: many
v_call: TRBV12-3/TRBV12-4
d_call: TRBD1
j_call: TRBJ1-5
cdr3_nt: TGTGCCAGCAGTGGAACAGGGGGCGCGGGTCAGCCCCAGCATTTT
cdr3_aa: CASSGTGGAGQPQHF

clone_size: NA
v_call: TRBV15
d_call: NA
j_call: TRBJ2-3
cdr3_nt: TGTGCCACCAGCATCGATACAGATACGCAGTATTTT
cdr3_aa: CATSIDTDTQYF

clone_size: many
v_call: TRBV19
d_call: TRBD1
j_call: TRBJ1-3
cdr3_nt: TGTGCCAGTTCGGTAATTCCGGGACAGGGGTTTGGAAACACCATATATTTT
cdr3_aa: CASSVIPGQGFGNTIYF

clone_size: NA
v_call: TRBV4-2
d_call: NA
j_call: TRBJ2-3
cdr3_nt: TGTGCCAGCAGCCAAGATGCTGACCCCGATACGCAGTATTTT
cdr3_aa: CASSQDADPDTQYF

clone_size: few
v_call: TRBV4-2
d_call: TRBD2
j_call: TRBJ2-3
cdr3_nt: TGTGCCAGCAGCCAAGATCGGCAAGCGGGAGGGCTGGAGAGCACAGATACGCAGTATTTT
cdr3_aa: CASSQDRQAGGLESTDTQYF

clone_size: NA
v_call: TRBV27
d_call: TRBD1
j_call: TRBJ1-6
cdr3_nt: TGTGCCAGCAGTTTGGGACAGGGCCATTCACCCTTCCACTTT
cdr3_aa: CASSLGQGHSPFHF

clone_size: many
v_call: TRBV7-8
d_call: NA
j_call: TRBJ1-6
cdr3_nt: TGTGCCAGCAGCTTAGAGTATCATGAGGATTCACCCCTCCACTTT
cdr3_aa: CASSLEYHEDSPLHF

clone_size: few
v_call: TRBV11-2
d_call: NA
j_call: TRBJ1-6
cdr3_nt: TGTGCCAGCAGCCGGTCCGATTACAAACGGAATTCACCCCTCCACTTT
cdr3_aa: CASSRSDYKRNSPLHF

clone_size: many
v_call: TRBV7-2
d_call: NA
j_call: TRBJ2-3
cdr3_nt: TGTGCCAGCAGCCCAAGGACAGCCACAGATACGCAGTATTTT
cdr3_aa: CASSPRTATDTQYF

clone_size: NA
v_call: TRBV20-1
d_call: NA
j_call: TRBJ1-2
cdr3_nt: TGCAGTCTGGTTCCCTGGGACTATGGCTACACCTTC
cdr3_aa: CSLVPWDYGYTF

clone_size: NA
v_call: TRBV6-4
d_call: TRBD2
j_call: TRBJ2-7
cdr3_nt: TGTGCCAGCAGTTATGGGCGGGAGGCTTACGAGCAGTACTTC
cdr3_aa: CASSYGREAYEQYF

clone_size: many
v_call: TRBV28
d_call: TRBD1
j_call: TRBJ2-7
cdr3_nt: TGTGCCAGCGCCAAAGGGACAGGCCAGGGATCCTACGAGCAGTACTTC
cdr3_aa: CASAKGTGQGSYEQYF

clone_size: many
v_call: TRBV29-1
d_call: NA
j_call: TRBJ2-1
cdr3_nt: TGCAGCGTGGAAGGTCGGCCTGGCTCCTACAATGAGCAGTTCTTC
cdr3_aa: CSVEGRPGSYNEQFF

clone_size: few
v_call: TRBV18
d_call: NA
j_call: TRBJ1-1
cdr3_nt: TGTGCCAGCTCACAATACGGCTTGCGGGGTCCAATAAACACTGAAGCTTTCTTT
cdr3_aa: CASSQYGLRGPINTEAFF

clone_size: many
v_call: TRBV14
d_call: TRBD2
j_call: TRBJ2-7
cdr3_nt: TGTGCCAGCAGCCATGATAGCGGGAGGTCCTACGAGCAGTACTTC
cdr3_aa: CASSHDSGRSYEQYF

clone_size: many
v_call: TRBV7-8
d_call: TRBD1
j_call: TRBJ2-3
cdr3_nt: TGTGCCAGCAGCCAACAACAGGGGGCAGATACGCAGTATTTT
cdr3_aa: CASSQQQGADTQYF

clone_size: few
v_call: TRBV18
d_call: NA
j_call: TRBJ2-1
cdr3_nt: TGTGCCAGCTCACCACGGACTCCCGGGCCCTACAATGAGCAGTTCTTC
cdr3_aa: CASSPRTPGPYNEQFF

clone_size: many
v_call: TRBV18
d_call: NA
j_call: TRBJ2-7
cdr3_nt: TGTGCCAGCTCACTAATGGATAACCCCTCCTACGAGCAGTACTTC
cdr3_aa: CASSLMDNPSYEQYF

clone_size: many
v_call: TRBV4-1
d_call: NA
j_call: TRBJ2-1
cdr3_nt: TGCGCCAGTGCTAACTTAGACCGGAGCTCCTACAATGAGCAGTTCTTC
cdr3_aa: CASANLDRSSYNEQFF

clone_size: many
v_call: TRBV28
d_call: NA
j_call: TRBJ1-6
cdr3_nt: TGTGCCAGCAGTTTCCCGCAGGGGCCCCCCCTCCACTTT
cdr3_aa: CASSFPQGPPLHF

clone_size: many
v_call: TRBV28
d_call: NA
j_call: TRBJ2-5
cdr3_nt: TGTGCCAGCAGGACAGGAGGAGAGACCCAGTACTTC
cdr3_aa: CASRTGGETQYF

clone_size: many
v_call: TRBV5-1
d_call: NA
j_call: TRBJ2-6
cdr3_nt: TGCGCCAGCAGCTTTCCGGCAGGGGAAATCTCTGGGGCCAACGTCCTGACTTTC
cdr3_aa: CASSFPAGEISGANVLTF